The next 26 T cell receptor beta chains were all read from a single sample in a study of T cell clonotyping in hematopoietic cell transplantation. TCRdb keeps only in-frame clones here, not all; method: immunoSEQ multiplex PCR. The repertoire includes approximately 6,900 clones, about 91% of them detected once, and about 4.5% sits in the top ten. This sample comprised PBMCs, obtained 30 days after allogeneic stem cell transplant. These TCRs come from a female patient in her forties or fifties who had an allogeneic stem cell transplant from an unrelated donor, so the T cells may come from the graft donor. Some clones in this sample may be carry-over from other donors' samples.

This clone was recorded once. The rearrangement joins TRBV20-1 to TRBJ1-2; D is possibly TRBD1 (6 bases). The germline V gene has CDR1 DFQATT and CDR2 SNEGSKA (reference sequence). The CDR3 sequence is 11 residues long. CDR3 nucleotides: TGCAGCCGTTACAGGGATTATGGCTACACCTTC. It encodes CSRYRDYGYTF.

The V gene is TRBV7-3, the J gene TRBJ2-1; D unresolved. The CDR3 contains 14 residues. The germline V gene encodes CDR1 SGHTA and CDR2 FQGTGA. Trimming removed 2 bases at V and 2 bases at J, with 7 bases between. CDR3 sequence reads: CASSLGYTYNEQFF. CDR3 nucleotide sequence: TGTGCCAGCAGCTTAGGGTATACCTACAATGAGCAGTTCTTC.

This clone was seen once. The rearrangement links TRBV6-6 to TRBJ2-4; the D gene is possibly TRBD1 (6 bases). V lost 6 bases and J 15 bases, leaving 18 bases between the germline ends. The CDR3 has 12 residues. Germline V lookup: CDR1 MNHNY, CDR2 SVGAGI (reference sequence). CDR3 in DNA: TGTGCCAGCAGCACACCGGACAGTCGGGCGTACTTC. It is translated as CASSTPDSRAYF.

The chain employs TRBV15 and TRBJ1-1, with D unclear. The CDR3 spans 15 residues. Germline assignment: CDR1 LNHNV and CDR2 YYDKDF (reference sequence). Deletions cut 6 bases from V and 5 bases from J, with 19 bases between. The CDR3 sequence is CATRTADLGGTEAFF. The CDR3 DNA sequence: TGTGCCACCAGAACAGCGGACTTAGGAGGGACTGAAGCTTTCTTT.

The V gene is TRBV28, the J gene TRBJ2-6; possible D gene TRBD1, 6 bases. CDR1 and CDR2 from the germline V gene are MDHEN and SYDVKM. V was trimmed by 5 bases and J by 5 bases, leaving 19 bases between them. CDR3 size: 17 residues. CDR3 in DNA: TGTGCCAGCAGTAACTGGGGGACACAAAGTCGGGCCAACGTCCTGACTTTC. Translation: CASSNWGTQSRANVLTF.

The V call is TRBV19, the J call TRBJ2-3; D might be TRBD1 (6 bases). This CDR3 comprises 12 residues. Germline V gene sequence: CDR1 LNHDA, CDR2 SQIVND (reference sequence). V was cut by 7 bases and J by 6 bases, with 11 bases left in between. CDR3 loop: CASNDRWDTQYF. In nucleotides, the CDR3 is TGTGCCAGTAATGACAGGTGGGATACGCAGTATTTT.

V gene TRBV6-6 combines with J gene TRBJ1-1, with 9 bases matching TRBD1. This CDR3 contains 15 residues. The junction had 3 bases not matched to a gene; V was cut back by 0 bases and J by 4 bases. CDR1 MNHNY and CDR2 SVGAGI come from the germline V gene (reference sequence). CDR3 in amino acids: CASSYSTGGITEAFF. DNA of the CDR3: TGTGCCAGCAGTTACTCGACAGGGGGTATCACTGAAGCTTTCTTT.

The gene calls are TRBV7-2 and TRBJ1-2; TRBD1 agrees at 9 bases. The CDR3 runs to 15 residues. V was clipped by 5 bases and J by 4 bases; unmatched bases: 8. Germline-derived CDR1 and CDR2 are SGHTA and FQGNSA. Written as DNA, the CDR3 is TGTGCCAGCAGCCTCACGGGACAGGGCGGCTATGGCTACACCTTC. It is translated as CASSLTGQGGYGYTF.

The chain has TRBV30 and TRBJ1-1; no reliable D call. The CDR3 is 12 amino acids. V lost 4 bases, J lost 0 bases, and 6 bases lay in between. Looked up from germline, CDR1 is GTSNPN and CDR2 is SVGIG (reference sequence). The DNA of the CDR3 is TGTGCCTGGAACAGTCTGAACACTGAAGCTTTCTTT. Its protein product is CAWNSLNTEAFF.

The V gene is TRBV29-1, the J gene TRBJ1-1, with D hard to call. Germline V gives CDR1 SQVTM, CDR2 ANQGSEA. Trimming pared 1 base from V and 0 bases from J, leaving 6 bases between. This CDR3 has 13 residues. For the CDR3, the DNA is TGCAGCGTTGAAGGGAAGATGAACACTGAAGCTTTCTTT. Amino acid sequence: CSVEGKMNTEAFF.

This chain links TRBV28 with TRBJ2-5, with D perhaps TRBD2 (6 bases). The V end was cut by 0 bases, the J end by 4 bases, with 9 bases between. The length of the CDR3 is 14 residues. Germline assignment: CDR1 MDHEN and CDR2 SYDVKM. This chain's CDR3 is CASSLWRGGETQYF. DNA of the CDR3: TGTGCCAGCAGTTTATGGAGGGGAGGAGAGACCCAGTACTTC.

This clone appeared once. The V call is TRBV23-1, the J call TRBJ2-6; 7 bases align to TRBD2. TRBV23-1 is an ORF; its function is uncertain. The CDR3 runs to 19 residues. V shed 7 bases, J shed 0 bases, and the junction held 15 bases outside the gene matches. CDR3 sequence: CASIPLWGLTPSGANVLTF. The CDR3 bases are TGCGCCAGCATCCCCCTCTGGGGACTAACTCCCTCTGGGGCCAACGTCCTGACTTTC.

V is TRBV7-9 and J is TRBJ2-3, with 11 bases lining up with TRBD2. CDR1 is SEHNR and CDR2 is FQNEAQ in the germline V gene (reference sequence). J gave up 3 bases and V 5 bases, and 7 bases lay outside the gene matches. This CDR3 has 16 amino acids. CDR3 loop: CASSRVAGGRTDTQYF. In DNA, the CDR3 is TGTGCCAGCAGCCGTGTAGCGGGGGGGAGAACAGATACGCAGTATTTT.

The chain joins TRBV28 to TRBJ2-7; D not resolved. The CDR3 has 14 amino acids. In germline, CDR1 is MDHEN, CDR2 SYDVKM. The V end was cut by 2 bases, the J end by 5 bases, with 13 bases between. CDR3 amino acids: CASSLAGSVHEQYF. In nucleotides, the CDR3 is TGTGCCAGCAGTTTAGCCGGGTCCGTCCACGAGCAGTACTTC. The complete variable domain, with remaining parts taken from reference TRBV28 and TRBJ2-7, reads DVKVTQSSRYLVKRTGEKVFLECVQDMDHENMFWYRQDPGLGLRLIYFSYDVKMKEKGDIPEGYSVSREKKERFSLILESASTNQTSMYLCASSLAGSVHEQYFGPGTRLTVT.

The chain carries TRBV7-2 and TRBJ2-2, with D uncertain. This CDR3 is 14 amino acids long. V was clipped by 1 base and J by 1 base, with 4 bases between them. Germline CDR1 SGHTA, CDR2 FQGNSA. CDR3 nucleotide sequence: TGTGCCAGCAGCTTAGGGGGGAACACCGGGGAGCTGTTTTTT. Translation gives CASSLGGNTGELFF. The full variable domain, its missing parts supplied by reference TRBV7-2 and TRBJ2-2, is GAGVSQSPSNKVTEKGKDVELRCDPISGHTALYWYRQSLGQGLEFLIYFQGNSAPDKSGLPSDRFSAERTGGSVSTLTIQRTQQEDSAVYLCASSLGGNTGELFFGEGSRLTVL.

The gene calls are TRBV5-1 and TRBJ1-1, with D possibly being TRBD1 (5 bases). Germline V CDR1 and CDR2: SGHRS, YFSETQ. The CDR3 extends over 14 amino acids. V was clipped by 0 bases and J by 5 bases, with 11 bases between them. The CDR3 DNA reads TGCGCCAGCAGCTTGGCCGGGGGGGGAACTGAAGCTTTCTTT. The encoded protein is CASSLAGGGTEAFF.

The chain carries TRBV16 and TRBJ2-3, with D uncertain. Trimming left V 4 bases short and J 0 bases short, with 11 bases between. From germline, CDR1 is KGHSY and CDR2 FQNENV. The CDR3 extends over 15 amino acids. CDR3: CASSLDRTSTDTQYF. For the CDR3, the DNA is TGTGCCAGCAGCCTCGACCGGACGAGCACAGATACGCAGTATTTT.

The V call is TRBV4-1, the J call TRBJ2-1; TRBD2 matches 11 bases. Germline lookup yields CDR1 MGHRA and CDR2 YSYEKL. This CDR3 spans 15 amino acids. The junction had 4 bases not matched to a gene; V was cut back by 0 bases and J by 9 bases. The CDR3: CASSQDVAGGLEQFF. DNA for the CDR3: TGCGCCAGCAGCCAAGATGTAGCGGGGGGGCTTGAGCAGTTCTTC.

This clone was picked up one time. The chain links TRBV11-2 to TRBJ2-5; D remains unclear. CDR1 SGHAT and CDR2 FQNNGV come from the germline V gene. The ends were cut back, 2 bases at V and 4 bases at J, with 2 bases in the middle. CDR3 length equals 11 residues. CDR3 protein: CASSLSETQYF. The CDR3 coding sequence is TGTGCCAGCAGCTTATCAGAGACCCAGTACTTC.

This clone showed up just a few times. This chain links TRBV11-3 with TRBJ2-3; 8 bases are a match to TRBD1. Germline V gene data show CDR1 as SGHNT and CDR2 as YENEEA. The CDR3 runs 16 residues. V shed 5 bases, J shed 3 bases, and the junction held 10 bases outside the gene matches. CDR3 sequence: CASSPGQGQSTDTQYF. The CDR3 nucleotides are TGTGCCAGCAGCCCCGGACAGGGTCAAAGTACAGATACGCAGTATTTT.

To note about this clone: At the DNA level, this CDR3 is encoded by other sequences in the same sample as well. The chain is built from TRBV6-5 and TRBJ1-5; D remains ambiguous. Trimming left V 6 bases short and J 0 bases short, with 6 bases between. There are 13 residues in the CDR3. The germline gives CDR1 MNHEY, CDR2 SVGAGI. CDR3 DNA sequence: TGTGCCAGCAGACTCTATAGCAATCAGCCCCAGCATTTT. It specifies CASRLYSNQPQHF.

V usage is TRBV27 and J usage is TRBJ1-5, with D maybe TRBD1 (5 bases). The CDR3 covers 17 residues. With 2 bases removed from V and 2 bases from J, the gap between germline ends came to 16 bases. Germline V gives CDR1 MNHEY, CDR2 SMNVEV (reference sequence). The CDR3 coding sequence is TGTGCCAGCAGTTTAGGGGCCGGCCCGAGGGGCAATCAGCCCCAGCATTTT. Its protein is CASSLGAGPRGNQPQHF.

This clone was seen a single time. The chain combines TRBV14 with TRBJ1-2, with D possibly being TRBD1 (5 bases). The germline gives CDR1 SGHDN, CDR2 FVKESK. The CDR3 is made up of 12 amino acids. The V gene lost 6 bases and the J gene lost 4 bases, with 9 bases spanning the gap. The CDR3 DNA reads as TGTGCCAGCAGTATCCAGGGCTATGGCTACACCTTC. Translation gives CASSIQGYGYTF.

The chain has TRBV28 and TRBJ1-5, with D unclear. V shed 2 bases and J shed 0 bases, with 17 bases lying between them. Germline CDR1 and CDR2: MDHEN and SYDVKM. CDR3 length equals 18 residues. The CDR3 loop reads CASSLKIAAAYSNQPQHF. The CDR3 DNA is TGTGCCAGCAGTTTAAAGATTGCGGCAGCATATAGCAATCAGCCCCAGCATTTT.

This chain links TRBV2 with TRBJ2-7; tentatively, D is TRBD1 (6 bases). The CDR3 loop spans 14 amino acids. V was pared by 2 bases and J by 2 bases, with 10 bases between. The germline gives CDR1 SNHLY, CDR2 FYNNEI. This CDR3 reads CASSEPRQAYEQYF. In nucleotides, the CDR3 is TGTGCCAGCAGTGAACCCCGACAGGCCTACGAGCAGTACTTC.

The chain employs TRBV6-6 and TRBJ2-3; D is unclear. CDR1 and CDR2 (germline): MNHNY, SVGAGI (reference sequence). V was trimmed by 6 bases and J by 0 bases, leaving 13 bases between them. The length of the CDR3 is 15 residues. The DNA of the CDR3 is TGTGCCAGCAGCCCACGTGGGTCTAGCACAGATACGCAGTATTTT. It encodes CASSPRGSSTDTQYF.